The 2 T cell receptor beta chains below come from one sample, sequenced in a study of cytomegalovirus exposure and HLA in healthy donors. The data were produced by immunoSEQ multiplex PCR, yet TCRdb's version contains in-frame clones alone and is incomplete. This sample has some 140,000 clones, with approximately 87% found just once. Sequencing was performed on PBMCs. The receptors shown here come from a man aged 18 to 30 in good health and CMV-seronegative.

As DNA, the CDR3 is TGTGCCAGCAGCCATTCAGTACAGACAACGATGAACACTGAAGCTTTCTTT. It specifies CASSHSVQTTMNTEAFF. This chain links TRBV28 with TRBJ1-1; D is ambiguous. Trimming removed 6 bases at V and 0 bases at J, with 20 bases between. CDR3 length: 17 residues. Germline V gives CDR1 MDHEN, CDR2 SYDVKM.

The V and J genes are TRBV9 and TRBJ2-5; D is unclear. This CDR3 region has 16 residues. V was clipped by 3 bases and J by 1 base, with 16 bases between them. CDR1 is SGDLS, CDR2 YYNGEE, per germline. CDR3 DNA sequence: TGTGCCAGCAGCGCGACCTTGACATCCTTCCAAGAGACCCAGTACTTC. Translating it yields CASSATLTSFQETQYF.